The rows below give T cell receptor beta chains drawn from one sample of a study of regulatory T cells in long-lasting Graves disease. TCRdb reprocessed the multiplex PCR reads with MiXCR, giving one entry per CDR3 protein. This table has 400,000 to 550,000 distinct CDR3 sequences, less than 20% appearing once. This sample was also put to use in a study of T cells in Graves' hyperthyroidism and ophthalmopathy.

Material: peripheral blood mononuclear cells (PBMCs), obtained at new diagnosis, from a patient treated with antithyroid drugs. The receptors derive from a woman in her 30s with Graves disease. CDR3s include the opening cysteine and the closing phenylalanine or tryptophan. Each record gives: V gene, J gene, D gene, clone size, CDR3 DNA, CDR3 protein. A D gene is named only where the DNA matches it firmly. A clone size is listed for some rows: how often the clone was seen (once, few, many), or a class if it is expanded.

v_call: TRBV5-1
j_call: TRBJ2-2
d_call: TRBD1
clone_size: -
cdr3_nt: TGCGCCAGCAGCTCTCCAGGGGGTGGAACCGGGGAGCTGTTTTTT
cdr3_aa: CASSSPGGGTGELFF

v_call: TRBV9
j_call: TRBJ2-1
d_call: TRBD2
clone_size: few
cdr3_nt: TGTGCCAGCAGCTCTTCCTCTAGACTAGCCAGGAATGAGCAGTTCTTC
cdr3_aa: CASSSSSRLARNEQFF

v_call: TRBV9
j_call: TRBJ2-7
d_call: -
clone_size: -
cdr3_nt: TGTGCCAGCAGCGCCAGGGCAGGTTCCTACGAGCAGTACTTC
cdr3_aa: CASSARAGSYEQYF

v_call: TRBV28
j_call: TRBJ2-7
d_call: TRBD2
clone_size: many
cdr3_nt: TGTGCCAGCAGTTTTGAGTCTAGCGGGACCTACGAGCAGTACTTC
cdr3_aa: CASSFESSGTYEQYF

v_call: TRBV14
j_call: TRBJ2-7
d_call: -
clone_size: -
cdr3_nt: TGTGCCAGCAGCCTATCCCCCGGGGGAGGCGAGCAGTACTTC
cdr3_aa: CASSLSPGGGEQYF

v_call: TRBV12-3/TRBV12-4
j_call: TRBJ2-1
d_call: TRBD2
clone_size: many
cdr3_nt: TGTGCCAGCAGTTCTGGGAGCGGGAGGCGGGGCAACAATGAGCAGTTCTTC
cdr3_aa: CASSSGSGRRGNNEQFF

v_call: TRBV20-1
j_call: TRBJ2-1
d_call: TRBD2
clone_size: many
cdr3_nt: TGCAGTGCTAGGGATCGACTAGCGGGAGATGGCAATGAGCAGTTCTTC
cdr3_aa: CSARDRLAGDGNEQFF

v_call: TRBV18
j_call: TRBJ2-3
d_call: TRBD2
clone_size: many
cdr3_nt: TGTGCCAGCTCCCGGACTAGCGGGCACACAGATACGCAGTATTTT
cdr3_aa: CASSRTSGHTDTQYF

v_call: TRBV9
j_call: TRBJ1-2
d_call: TRBD1
clone_size: few
cdr3_nt: TGTGCCAGCGGCGTAGAGGGGACAGGCTTTGGCTACACCTTC
cdr3_aa: CASGVEGTGFGYTF

v_call: TRBV6-1
j_call: TRBJ1-2
d_call: TRBD1
clone_size: many
cdr3_nt: TGTGCCAGCAGCCAAGACAGGGTCGTCGGCTACACCTTC
cdr3_aa: CASSQDRVVGYTF

v_call: TRBV20-1
j_call: TRBJ2-5
d_call: -
clone_size: many
cdr3_nt: TGCAGTGCTAGCGACGGGGAGACCCAGTACTTC
cdr3_aa: CSASDGETQYF

v_call: TRBV11-2
j_call: TRBJ2-7
d_call: -
clone_size: -
cdr3_nt: TGTGCCAGCAGTGACTGGGGACGCTCCTACGAGCAGTACTTC
cdr3_aa: CASSDWGRSYEQYF

v_call: TRBV20-1
j_call: TRBJ1-1
d_call: -
clone_size: many
cdr3_nt: TGCAGTGCTAGGGAGGGGAACCCGAACACTGAAGCTTTCTTT
cdr3_aa: CSAREGNPNTEAFF

v_call: TRBV6-2/TRBV6-3
j_call: TRBJ2-3
d_call: TRBD2
clone_size: few
cdr3_nt: TGTGCCAGCAGTCCCGGGAGGAGCGGGAACACAGATACGCAGTATTTT
cdr3_aa: CASSPGRSGNTDTQYF

v_call: TRBV7-9
j_call: TRBJ2-7
d_call: TRBD2
clone_size: many
cdr3_nt: TGTGCCAGCAGCTTAGACCCTCCATTAGCGGGAGCGTACGAGCAGTACTTC
cdr3_aa: CASSLDPPLAGAYEQYF

v_call: TRBV7-6
j_call: TRBJ2-2
d_call: TRBD1
clone_size: many
cdr3_nt: TGTGCCAGCAGCCCAGTCCTAAGCCGGGACAGGTGGGACACCGGGGAGCTGTTTTTT
cdr3_aa: CASSPVLSRDRWDTGELFF

v_call: TRBV6-2/TRBV6-3
j_call: TRBJ1-5
d_call: -
clone_size: few
cdr3_nt: TGTGCCAGCAGTGCAGGAATAAGCGGTCAGCCCCAGCATTTT
cdr3_aa: CASSAGISGQPQHF

v_call: TRBV28
j_call: TRBJ2-1
d_call: -
clone_size: many
cdr3_nt: TGTGCCAGCAAAATCGTGAACAATGAGCAGTTCTTC
cdr3_aa: CASKIVNNEQFF

v_call: TRBV6-5
j_call: TRBJ2-1
d_call: TRBD2
clone_size: -
cdr3_nt: TGTGCCAGCAGTTACCGGGCGGGGGGACTAGCGGGAGTGAAGTACAATGAGCAGTTCTTC
cdr3_aa: CASSYRAGGLAGVKYNEQFF

v_call: TRBV28
j_call: TRBJ2-7
d_call: -
clone_size: -
cdr3_nt: TGTGCCAGCATCCCCTCGATAGGAGGCCCGACCTACGAGCAGTACTTC
cdr3_aa: CASIPSIGGPTYEQYF

v_call: TRBV12-3/TRBV12-4
j_call: TRBJ1-1
d_call: -
clone_size: many
cdr3_nt: TGTGCCAGCAGGGAGCAAGGACCTGAAGCTTTCTTT
cdr3_aa: CASREQGPEAFF

v_call: TRBV20-1
j_call: TRBJ2-1
d_call: TRBD2
clone_size: many
cdr3_nt: TGCAGTGCTAGAGATACTGGAACTAGCGGGACTTACAATGAGCAGTTCTTC
cdr3_aa: CSARDTGTSGTYNEQFF

v_call: TRBV3-1
j_call: TRBJ2-5
d_call: -
clone_size: once
cdr3_nt: TGTGCCAGCAGCCAAGATCTCCAGGGGACCCAGTACTTC
cdr3_aa: CASSQDLQGTQYF

v_call: TRBV10-3
j_call: TRBJ2-1
d_call: -
clone_size: few
cdr3_nt: TGTGCCATCAGTGAGGTAGGGGACGATGAGCAGTTCTTC
cdr3_aa: CAISEVGDDEQFF

v_call: TRBV28
j_call: TRBJ1-1
d_call: TRBD1
clone_size: many
cdr3_nt: TGTGCCAGCAGTTTACGAGGACAGGGAGGGTTCACTGAAGCTTTCTTT
cdr3_aa: CASSLRGQGGFTEAFF

v_call: TRBV5-4
j_call: TRBJ2-1
d_call: -
clone_size: -
cdr3_nt: TGTGCCAGCAGCCCTCGTGGGGGCCTCTCCTACAATGAGCAGTTCTTC
cdr3_aa: CASSPRGGLSYNEQFF

v_call: TRBV5-6
j_call: TRBJ2-2
d_call: -
clone_size: many
cdr3_nt: TGTGCCAGCAGCTTGATAGTAAACGGGGAGCTGTTTTTT
cdr3_aa: CASSLIVNGELFF

v_call: TRBV7-2
j_call: TRBJ1-6
d_call: TRBD1
clone_size: -
cdr3_nt: TGTGCCAGCAGCTTAACCCGGACAGGGGGCGGTTCACCCCTCCACTTT
cdr3_aa: CASSLTRTGGGSPLHF

v_call: TRBV4-3
j_call: TRBJ1-2
d_call: -
clone_size: few
cdr3_nt: TGCGCCAGCAGCCGTAGCGGAGGGGTTGACTATGGCTACACCTTC
cdr3_aa: CASSRSGGVDYGYTF

v_call: TRBV6-2/TRBV6-3
j_call: TRBJ2-1
d_call: TRBD2
clone_size: many
cdr3_nt: TGTGCCAGCAGTACGACTAGCGGGCGGCACAATGAGCAGTTCTTC
cdr3_aa: CASSTTSGRHNEQFF

v_call: TRBV7-9
j_call: TRBJ1-6
d_call: -
clone_size: many
cdr3_nt: TGTGCCAGCAGCTTAGTTCCTGATCTAGCCTATTCACCCCTCCACTTT
cdr3_aa: CASSLVPDLAYSPLHF

v_call: TRBV28
j_call: TRBJ1-2
d_call: -
clone_size: -
cdr3_nt: TGTGCCAGCAGTGAACTCAGCGGCTACACCTTC
cdr3_aa: CASSELSGYTF

v_call: TRBV19
j_call: TRBJ1-1
d_call: -
clone_size: -
cdr3_nt: TGTGCCAGTATCGGCACCAGTTGGACTGAAGCTTTCTTT
cdr3_aa: CASIGTSWTEAFF

v_call: TRBV29-1
j_call: TRBJ2-1
d_call: -
clone_size: many
cdr3_nt: TGCAGCGTTTCCGGATATGAGCAGTTCTTC
cdr3_aa: CSVSGYEQFF

v_call: TRBV7-9
j_call: TRBJ1-5
d_call: -
clone_size: many
cdr3_nt: TGTGCCAGCAGCTCAACAGGGAGCAATCAGCCCCAGCATTTT
cdr3_aa: CASSSTGSNQPQHF

v_call: TRBV5-1
j_call: TRBJ2-2
d_call: -
clone_size: few
cdr3_nt: TGTGCCAGCAGCCCGACGGAGAAGAACACCGGGGAGCTGTTTTTT
cdr3_aa: CASSPTEKNTGELFF

v_call: TRBV6-2/TRBV6-3
j_call: TRBJ2-5
d_call: -
clone_size: many
cdr3_nt: TGTGCCAGCGCCACAGCTCGGGGAGAGACCCAGTACTTC
cdr3_aa: CASATARGETQYF

v_call: TRBV11-2
j_call: TRBJ2-7
d_call: TRBD2
clone_size: -
cdr3_nt: TGTGCCAGCAAAGGTAGCGGGATTGGGTACGAGCAGTACTTC
cdr3_aa: CASKGSGIGYEQYF

v_call: TRBV10-1
j_call: TRBJ2-7
d_call: -
clone_size: many
cdr3_nt: TGCGCCAGCAGTGAGTCCGGGAGTCGCGCCGAGCAGTACTTC
cdr3_aa: CASSESGSRAEQYF

v_call: TRBV5-6
j_call: TRBJ2-1
d_call: -
clone_size: -
cdr3_nt: TGTGCCAGCAGCCCATTAAGAGATGGGTTGGCTGAGCAGTTCTTC
cdr3_aa: CASSPLRDGLAEQFF

v_call: TRBV11-2
j_call: TRBJ2-3
d_call: -
clone_size: many
cdr3_nt: TGTGCCAGCAGCTTAATTTCTGATACGCAGTATTTT
cdr3_aa: CASSLISDTQYF

v_call: TRBV3-1
j_call: TRBJ2-1
d_call: -
clone_size: many
cdr3_nt: TGTGCCAGCAGCCAAGGTCACAATGAGCAGTTCTTC
cdr3_aa: CASSQGHNEQFF

v_call: TRBV2
j_call: TRBJ1-1
d_call: TRBD1
clone_size: -
cdr3_nt: TGTGCCAGCGCTCGGACAGGGATGATGGGGGACACTGAAGCTTTCTTT
cdr3_aa: CASARTGMMGDTEAFF

v_call: TRBV7-9
j_call: TRBJ2-6
d_call: -
clone_size: -
cdr3_nt: TGTGCCAGCATCAAAACCACCCTTGGGGCCAACGTCCTGACTTTC
cdr3_aa: CASIKTTLGANVLTF